Listed here is a single T cell receptor (beta chain). The same CDR3 is also encoded by other DNA sequences in this sample. Profiling relied on immunoSEQ multiplex PCR, and the TCRdb table lists in-frame clones only, not all of them. This sample has about 84,000 clones, with around 84% found just once. The data are from a study of cytotoxic CD8 clonotypes in ibrutinib-treated CLL. V lost 0 bases to trimming and J lost 1 base, with 9 bases between them. The V gene's germline CDR1 is SGHRS and CDR2 YFSETQ. The CDR3 is 15 residues long. The chain has TRBV5-1 and TRBJ2-3; possibly TRBD2 for D (5 bases). The receptor comes from a human donor with chronic lymphocytic leukemia. The sample consisted of PBMCs, taken before ibrutinib treatment. The CDR3 DNA reads as TGCGCCAGCAGCTTGGAGGGAGTTGGCACAGATACGCAGTATTTT. It encodes CASSLEGVGTDTQYF.